Relative to its sample, the clone carrying this TCR delta chain is medium-sized (0.01 to 0.1%). The data were obtained in a study of gamma-delta T cells after stem cell transplantation. The CDR3 spans 15 residues. Germline V gene data show CDR1 as GEAIGNYY and CDR2 as EKD. V shed 0 bases and J 0 bases; nucleotides not matched to a gene: 3. TCRdb reanalyzed the RT-PCR reads using CATT. The profile shows under 7,000 delta-chain clones, roughly 2% of them singletons. This TCR derives from a human donor. It is not recorded whose cells these are; they may come from a transplant donor. Input material: gamma-delta T cells. The rearrangement joins TRDV2 to TRDJ1, with 7 bases lining up with TRDD3. CDR3 bases: TGTGCCTGTGACACCGTGGGGGACAACACCGATAAACTCATCTTT. It translates to CACDTVGDNTDKLIF.